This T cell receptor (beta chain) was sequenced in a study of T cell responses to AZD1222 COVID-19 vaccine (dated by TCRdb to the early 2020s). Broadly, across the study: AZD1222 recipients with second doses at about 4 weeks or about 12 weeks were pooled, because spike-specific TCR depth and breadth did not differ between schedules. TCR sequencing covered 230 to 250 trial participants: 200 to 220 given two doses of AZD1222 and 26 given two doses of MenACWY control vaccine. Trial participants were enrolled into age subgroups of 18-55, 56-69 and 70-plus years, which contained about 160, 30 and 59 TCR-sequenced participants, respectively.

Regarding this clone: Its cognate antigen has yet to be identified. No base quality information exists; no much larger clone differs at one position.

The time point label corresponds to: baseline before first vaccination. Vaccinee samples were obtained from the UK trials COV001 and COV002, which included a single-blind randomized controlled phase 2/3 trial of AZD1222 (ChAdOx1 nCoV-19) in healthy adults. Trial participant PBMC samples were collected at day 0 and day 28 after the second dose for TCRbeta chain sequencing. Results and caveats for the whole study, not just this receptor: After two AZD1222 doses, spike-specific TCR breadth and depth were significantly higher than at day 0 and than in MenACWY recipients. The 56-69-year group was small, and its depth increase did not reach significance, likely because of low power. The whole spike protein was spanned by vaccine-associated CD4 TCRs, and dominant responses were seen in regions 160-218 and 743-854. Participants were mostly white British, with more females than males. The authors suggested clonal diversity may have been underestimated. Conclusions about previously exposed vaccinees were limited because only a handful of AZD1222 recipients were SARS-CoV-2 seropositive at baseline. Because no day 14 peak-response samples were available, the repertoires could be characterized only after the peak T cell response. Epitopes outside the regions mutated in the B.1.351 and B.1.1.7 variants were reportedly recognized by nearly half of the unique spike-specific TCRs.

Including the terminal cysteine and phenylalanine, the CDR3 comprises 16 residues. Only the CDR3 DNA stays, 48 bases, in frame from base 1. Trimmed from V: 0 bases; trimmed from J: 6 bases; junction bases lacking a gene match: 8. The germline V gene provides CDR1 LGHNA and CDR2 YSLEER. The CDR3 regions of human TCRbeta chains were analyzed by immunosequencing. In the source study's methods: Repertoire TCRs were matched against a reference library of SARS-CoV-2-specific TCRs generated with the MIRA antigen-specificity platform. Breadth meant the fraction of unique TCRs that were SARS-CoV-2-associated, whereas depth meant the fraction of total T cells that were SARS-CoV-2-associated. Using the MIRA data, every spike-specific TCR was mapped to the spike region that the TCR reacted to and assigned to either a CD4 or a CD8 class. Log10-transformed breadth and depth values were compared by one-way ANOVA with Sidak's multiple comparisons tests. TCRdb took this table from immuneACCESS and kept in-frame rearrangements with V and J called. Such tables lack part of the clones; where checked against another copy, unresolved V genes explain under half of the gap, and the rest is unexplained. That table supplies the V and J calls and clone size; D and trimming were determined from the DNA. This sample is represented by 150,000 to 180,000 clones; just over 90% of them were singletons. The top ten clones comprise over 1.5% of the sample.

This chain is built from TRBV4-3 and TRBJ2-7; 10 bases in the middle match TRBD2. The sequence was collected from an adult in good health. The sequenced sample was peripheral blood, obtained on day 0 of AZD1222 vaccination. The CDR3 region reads CASSQDVSGRWREQYF. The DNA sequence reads TGCGCCAGCAGCCAAGATGTTAGCGGGAGGTGGCGCGAGCAGTACTTC.